This entry describes one T cell receptor beta chain. The sample belongs to a study of cytomegalovirus exposure and HLA in healthy donors. Germline assignment: CDR1 SQVTM and CDR2 ANQGSEA. Trimming pared 4 bases from V and 4 bases from J, leaving 11 bases between. The CDR3 length is 13 residues. The PCR ran on 60 Vbeta and 13 Jbeta primers. This table comes from immunoSEQ multiplex PCR, and its TCRdb copy is limited to in-frame clones, with some not included. The sample has roughly 180,000 clones, around 81% seen once. This clonotype was obtained from a woman in her late teens or twenties in good health and CMV-seropositive. The chain couples TRBV29-1 to TRBJ2-1; weak D call: TRBD1 (6 bases). The sample was PBMCs. The CDR3 sequence: CSVGRGFYNEQFF. The CDR3 DNA reads TGCAGCGTTGGCAGGGGCTTTTACAATGAGCAGTTCTTC.